This T cell receptor beta chain was sequenced for a study of T cell changes during pregnancy in multiple sclerosis. This CDR3 is built from 16 residues. CDR1 and CDR2 (germline): SEHNR, FQNEAQ (reference sequence). The V end lost 5 bases, the J end lost 4 bases, and 18 bases lay between the germline ends. Assay used: immunoSEQ multiplex PCR; TCRdb lists only in-frame clones, some missing. Of approximately 87,000 clones detected, over 80% appear once; the ten largest clones hold approximately 0.45%. The TCR sequence derives from a female donor with multiple sclerosis, enrolled in a pregnancy study. The specimen comprised CD4+ T cells from peripheral blood mononuclear cells, sampled in the second trimester of pregnancy. The chain is built from TRBV7-9 and TRBJ2-1, with D perhaps matching TRBD1 (6 bases). Written as DNA, the CDR3 is TGTGCCAGCAGCCAGGGGCAGATAACGAAATACAATGAGCAGTTCTTC. Translation gives CASSQGQITKYNEQFF.